This passage covers 11 T cell receptor beta chains from one sample sequenced in a study of T cells in Graves' hyperthyroidism and ophthalmopathy. TCR beta CDR3 region amplification was performed from RNA transcripts. Using the HTBI primer set, a first-round RT-PCR was run on the TCR CDR3. MiXCR, run by TCRdb on the multiplex PCR reads, gives a single entry per CDR3 protein. Found here are fewer than 750,000 distinct CDR3 sequences, 40% to 55% of them singletons; the top ten hold about 8.3%. Sequences were obtained from peripheral blood or thyroid tissue (not recorded which). The receptors shown here come from a woman aged 18-29 years with Graves' hyperthyroidism.

The chain carries TRBV29-1 and TRBJ2-5; D might be TRBD2 (5 bases). Trimming removed 7 bases at V and 4 bases at J, with 10 bases between. CDR1 and CDR2 from the germline V gene are SQVTM and ANQGSEA. This CDR3 comprises 11 residues. The CDR3: CSGEGSETQYF. For the CDR3, the DNA is TGCAGCGGCGAGGGTTCAGAGACCCAGTACTTC.

This clonotype was observed at least ten times. The chain combines TRBV5-1 with TRBJ2-7; 7 bases are shared with TRBD2. Germline CDR1 and CDR2: SGHRS and YFSETQ. The CDR3 runs 15 residues. V shed 4 bases, J shed 4 bases, and the junction held 11 bases outside the gene matches. CDR3 region: CASSPTWGAGYEQYF. The CDR3 DNA sequence: TGCGCCAGCAGCCCGACTTGGGGAGCGGGGTACGAGCAGTACTTC.

This rearrangement joins TRBV29-1 to TRBJ2-7; 7 bases line up with TRBD1. Germline V gene data show CDR1 as SQVTM and CDR2 as ANQGSEA. V dropped 8 bases and J dropped 4; count of bases not matched to a gene: 11. The CDR3 contains 13 residues. DNA of the CDR3: TGCAGCCTGACAGCTGGACAGGTATACGAGCAGTACTTC. Amino acids: CSLTAGQVYEQYF.

V and J are TRBV29-1 and TRBJ2-7, with D perhaps matching TRBD1 or TRBD2 (6 bases each). V shed 3 bases and J shed 7 bases, with 16 bases lying between them. Germline loops: CDR1 SQVTM, CDR2 ANQGSEA. This CDR3 is 13 amino acids long. The CDR3 coding sequence is TGCAGCGTTGACATACTAGGGGGGCATGAGCAGTACTTC. Translating it yields CSVDILGGHEQYF.

This clonotype was seen many times. The genes are TRBV19 and TRBJ1-5; 10 bases align to TRBD1. The CDR3 spans 15 residues. The V gene end was trimmed by 5 bases and the J gene end by 5 bases; junction bases not matched to a gene: 6. Germline CDR1 LNHDA, CDR2 SQIVND (reference sequence). CDR3 sequence: CASSPDRGMDQPQHF. In DNA, the CDR3 is TGTGCCAGTAGTCCGGACAGGGGGATGGATCAGCCCCAGCATTTT.

The chain combines TRBV20-1 with TRBJ1-1; TRBD1 matches 7 bases. Germline CDR1 is DFQATT and CDR2 is SNEGSKA (reference sequence). The V gene end was trimmed by 3 bases and the J gene end by 6 bases; junction bases not matched to a gene: 13. This CDR3 contains 15 residues. CDR3 sequence: CSASGRGPPLAEAFF. CDR3 nucleotides: TGCAGTGCTAGCGGGAGGGGGCCTCCGTTGGCTGAAGCTTTCTTT.

This clonotype was seen repeatedly, ten times or more. The V gene is TRBV24-1, the J gene TRBJ1-4; 8 bases fit TRBD1. The CDR3 length is 16 residues. With 3 bases clipped from V and 6 bases from J, the junction kept 8 bases outside the gene matches. Germline V lookup: CDR1 KGHDR, CDR2 SFDVKD. CDR3 protein: CATSDGPQGGDEKLFF. The CDR3 nucleotides read TGTGCCACCAGTGATGGTCCACAGGGGGGGGATGAAAAACTGTTTTTT.

Worth noting for this clonotype: A much larger clone lies one base from this, so it may be a read error. V usage is TRBV11-2 and J usage is TRBJ2-7, with TRBD1 matching 8 bases. V lost 7 bases, J lost 6 bases, and 14 bases stayed unmatched. Germline V CDR1 and CDR2: SGHAT, FQNNGV. The CDR3 runs 15 residues. CDR3 DNA sequence: TGTGCCAGCACCCCTCAGGCAGGGGGCATGTGCGAGCAGTACTTC. This encodes CASTPQAGGMCEQYF.

This clonotype showed up many times. The chain joins TRBV12-3 or TRBV12-4 to TRBJ1-1; no clear D gene. The CDR3 length is 13 residues. Trimming cost V 4 bases and J 4 bases, with 10 bases left between them. CDR3 residues: CASSSIRGTEAFF. In nucleotides, the CDR3 is TGTGCCAGCAGTTCCATCCGGGGCACTGAAGCTTTCTTT.

This clonotype has a count of ten or more. Written as DNA, the CDR3 is TGCAGCGCGGGGGCAGGCCTCTATGGCTACACCTTC. This encodes CSAGAGLYGYTF. V usage is TRBV29-1 and J usage is TRBJ1-2; weak D call: TRBD1 (6 bases). The CDR3 extends over 12 amino acids. The germline V gene encodes CDR1 SQVTM and CDR2 ANQGSEA. Between the trimmed V and J ends, which lost 7 bases and 4 bases, there was a span of 13 bases.

The chain combines TRBV6-5 with TRBJ2-7; 14 positions match TRBD2. CDR1 is MNHEY, CDR2 SVGAGI, per germline. With 6 bases clipped from V and 12 bases from J, the junction kept 10 bases outside the gene matches. The CDR3 is made up of 14 amino acids. CDR3 protein: CASRSGTSGSVVYF. The CDR3, as DNA: TGTGCCAGCAGGTCCGGGACTAGCGGGAGTGTCGTGTACTTC.